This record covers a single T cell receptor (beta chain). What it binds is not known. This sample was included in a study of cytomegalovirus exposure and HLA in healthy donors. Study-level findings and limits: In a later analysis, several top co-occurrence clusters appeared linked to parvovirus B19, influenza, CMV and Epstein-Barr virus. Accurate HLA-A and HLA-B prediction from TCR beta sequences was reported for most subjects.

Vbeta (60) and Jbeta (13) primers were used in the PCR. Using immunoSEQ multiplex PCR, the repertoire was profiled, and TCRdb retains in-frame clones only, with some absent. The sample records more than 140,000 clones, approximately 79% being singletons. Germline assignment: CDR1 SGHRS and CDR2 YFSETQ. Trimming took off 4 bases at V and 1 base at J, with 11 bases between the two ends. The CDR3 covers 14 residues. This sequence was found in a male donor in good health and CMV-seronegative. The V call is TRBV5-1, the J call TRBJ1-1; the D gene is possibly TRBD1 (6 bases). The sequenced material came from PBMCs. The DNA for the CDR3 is TGCGCCAGCAGCCAGACGACAGGGAACACTGAAGCTTTCTTT. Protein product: CASSQTTGNTEAFF.